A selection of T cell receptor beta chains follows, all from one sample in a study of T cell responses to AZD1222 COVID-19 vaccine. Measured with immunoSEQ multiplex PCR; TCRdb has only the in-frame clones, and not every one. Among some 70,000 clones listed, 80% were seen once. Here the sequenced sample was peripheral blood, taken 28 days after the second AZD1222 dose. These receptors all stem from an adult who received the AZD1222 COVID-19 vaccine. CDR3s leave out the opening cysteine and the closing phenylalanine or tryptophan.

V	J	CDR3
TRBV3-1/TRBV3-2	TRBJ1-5	ASSQGSGNQPQH
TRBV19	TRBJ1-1	ASSEAGSWNTEAF
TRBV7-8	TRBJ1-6	ASSLINSPLH
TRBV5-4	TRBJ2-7	ASSLGGYEQY
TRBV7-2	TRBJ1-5	ASSSGTGVYQPQH
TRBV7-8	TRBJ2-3	ASSSRRPGDTQY
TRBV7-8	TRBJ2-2	ASSLEAGPGRLF
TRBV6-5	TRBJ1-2	ASSTSVGETYGYT
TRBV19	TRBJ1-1	ASSPGSGTEAF
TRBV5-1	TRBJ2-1	ASSLRTGDNEQF
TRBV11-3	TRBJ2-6	ASSPFPGTGGTSGANVLT
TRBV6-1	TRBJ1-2	ASSDISGLYGYT
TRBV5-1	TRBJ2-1	ASSLGGGSSYNEQF
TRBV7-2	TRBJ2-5	ASSTGHQLQYQETQY
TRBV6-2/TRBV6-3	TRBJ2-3	ASSYPDRITDTQY
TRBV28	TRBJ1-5	ASNPTGDYSNQPQH
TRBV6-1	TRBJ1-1	ASSDFPEAF
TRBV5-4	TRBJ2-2	ASSFGTGKAGELF
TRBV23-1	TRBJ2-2	ASSQSLSAGRGGELF
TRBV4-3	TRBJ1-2	ASSHSGTVNYGYT
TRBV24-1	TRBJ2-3	ATSDRRGGTDTQY
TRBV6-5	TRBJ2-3	ASSYLLTDTQY
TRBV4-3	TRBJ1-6	ASSQEGSRSFYNSPLH
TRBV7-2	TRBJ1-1	ASSFERGRTEAF
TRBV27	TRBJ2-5	ASSRLGTGQETQY
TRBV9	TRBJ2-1	ASSVDWTGTLVDNEQF
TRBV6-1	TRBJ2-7	ASSEGTGNEQY
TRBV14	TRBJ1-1	ASSLRGVGTEAF
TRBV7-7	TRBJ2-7	ASSSGQGRNYEQY
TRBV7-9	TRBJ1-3	ASSLADRGSGNTIY
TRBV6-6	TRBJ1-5	ASSYGGLYQPQH
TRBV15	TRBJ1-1	ATSRDPGLNTEAF
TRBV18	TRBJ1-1	ASSTQQGAGTEAF
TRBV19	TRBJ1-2	ASTHTNGYT
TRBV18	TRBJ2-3	ASSPPSWTSGGTDTQY
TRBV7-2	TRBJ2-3	ASSLAGNTDTQY
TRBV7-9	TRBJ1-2	ASNPIGGGVDGFYGYT
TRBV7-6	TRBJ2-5	ASSLWTGGRETQY
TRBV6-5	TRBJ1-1	ARSYFGAWDL
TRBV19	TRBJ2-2	ATQSGGHTGELF
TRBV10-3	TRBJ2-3	AISETRASGGRDTQY
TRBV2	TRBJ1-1	ASSTYQGPSEAF
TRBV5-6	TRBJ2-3	ASSFAGGGSTDTQY
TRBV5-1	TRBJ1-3	ASRMGSSGNTIY
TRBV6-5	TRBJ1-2	ASRLTDTYGYT
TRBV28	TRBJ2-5	ASSLSRQGKETQY
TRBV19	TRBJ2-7	ASRRNTGFQGEQY
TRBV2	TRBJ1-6	ASLRDANSPLH
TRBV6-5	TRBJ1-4	ASSWDRSNEKLF
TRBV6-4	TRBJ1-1	ASSAETGPNTEAF
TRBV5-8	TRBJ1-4	ASSWSRNRELF
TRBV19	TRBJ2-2	ASSRRTGELF
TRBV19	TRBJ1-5	ASSSLVNQPQH
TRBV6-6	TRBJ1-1	ASSPRPPSRMNTEAF
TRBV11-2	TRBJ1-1	ASSLSLGRTEAF
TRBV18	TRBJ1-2	ASSPPTAPGYT
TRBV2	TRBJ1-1	ASRTSTEAF
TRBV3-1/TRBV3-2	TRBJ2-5	ASSPNREPQQY
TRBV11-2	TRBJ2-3	ASSLRSLGTDTQY
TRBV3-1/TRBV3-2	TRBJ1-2	ASSSPGQGYT